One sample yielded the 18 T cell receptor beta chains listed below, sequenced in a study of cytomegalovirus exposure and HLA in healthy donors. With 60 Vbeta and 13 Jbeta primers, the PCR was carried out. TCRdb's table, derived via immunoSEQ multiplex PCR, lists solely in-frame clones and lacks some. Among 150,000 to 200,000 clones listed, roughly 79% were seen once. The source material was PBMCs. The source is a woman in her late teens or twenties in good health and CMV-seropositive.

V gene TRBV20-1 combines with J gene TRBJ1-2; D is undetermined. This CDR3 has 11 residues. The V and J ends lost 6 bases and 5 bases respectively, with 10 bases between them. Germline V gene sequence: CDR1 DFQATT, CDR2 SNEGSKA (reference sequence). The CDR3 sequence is CSALGAYGYTF. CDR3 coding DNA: TGCAGTGCCCTTGGAGCTTATGGCTACACCTTC.

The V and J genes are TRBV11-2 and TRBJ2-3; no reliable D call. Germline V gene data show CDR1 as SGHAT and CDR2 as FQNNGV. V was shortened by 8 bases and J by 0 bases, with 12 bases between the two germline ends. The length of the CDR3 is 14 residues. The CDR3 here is CASRIYASTDTQYF. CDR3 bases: TGTGCCAGCCGAATCTACGCTAGCACAGATACGCAGTATTTT.

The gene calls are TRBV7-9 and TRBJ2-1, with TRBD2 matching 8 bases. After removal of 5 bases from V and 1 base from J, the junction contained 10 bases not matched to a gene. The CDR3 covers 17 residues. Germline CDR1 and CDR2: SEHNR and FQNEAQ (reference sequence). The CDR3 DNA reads TGTGCCAGCAGCCGTAGCGGGGTGACGATATCCTACAATGAGCAGTTCTTC. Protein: CASSRSGVTISYNEQFF.

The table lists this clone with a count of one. CDR3 residues: CASSVSQASSYNEQFF. The CDR3, as DNA: TGTGCCAGCAGCGTTTCACAGGCCAGCTCCTACAATGAGCAGTTCTTC. The V and J genes are TRBV9 and TRBJ2-1; maybe TRBD1 (5 bases). Between the trimmed V and J ends, which lost 2 bases and 0 bases, there was a span of 12 bases. The length of the CDR3 is 16 residues. Per germline, CDR1 SGDLS and CDR2 YYNGEE.

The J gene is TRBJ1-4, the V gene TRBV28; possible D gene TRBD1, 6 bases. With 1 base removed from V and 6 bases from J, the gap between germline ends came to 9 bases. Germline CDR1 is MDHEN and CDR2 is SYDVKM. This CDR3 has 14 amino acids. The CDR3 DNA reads TGTGCCAGCAGTTTATCAGGGGAACATGAAAAACTGTTTTTT. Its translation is CASSLSGEHEKLFF.

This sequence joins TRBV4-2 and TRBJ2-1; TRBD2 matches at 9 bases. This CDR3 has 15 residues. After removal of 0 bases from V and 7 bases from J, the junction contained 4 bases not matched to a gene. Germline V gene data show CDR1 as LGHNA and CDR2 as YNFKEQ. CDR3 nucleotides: TGTGCCAGCAGCCAAGACAGGCTAGCGGGGAATGAGCAGTTCTTC. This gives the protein CASSQDRLAGNEQFF.

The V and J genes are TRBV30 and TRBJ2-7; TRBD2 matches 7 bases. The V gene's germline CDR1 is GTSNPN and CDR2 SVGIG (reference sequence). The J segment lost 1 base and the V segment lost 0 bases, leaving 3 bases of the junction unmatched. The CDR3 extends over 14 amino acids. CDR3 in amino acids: CAWSVGGESYEQYF. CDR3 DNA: TGTGCCTGGAGTGTTGGGGGGGAATCCTACGAGCAGTACTTC.

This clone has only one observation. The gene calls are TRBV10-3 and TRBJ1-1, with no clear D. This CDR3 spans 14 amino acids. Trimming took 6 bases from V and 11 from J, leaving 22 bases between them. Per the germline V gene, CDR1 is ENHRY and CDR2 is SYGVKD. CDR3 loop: CAIRATSATEVAFF. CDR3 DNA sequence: TGTGCCATCAGGGCCACCAGCGCCACTGAAGTGGCTTTCTTT.

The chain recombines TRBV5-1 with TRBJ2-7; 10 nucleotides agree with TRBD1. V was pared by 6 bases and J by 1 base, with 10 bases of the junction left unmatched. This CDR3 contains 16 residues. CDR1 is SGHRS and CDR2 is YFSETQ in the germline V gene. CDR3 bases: TGCGCCAGCACCTCGGCGGGACAGGGGCCATCCTACGAGCAGTACTTC. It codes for CASTSAGQGPSYEQYF.

The DNA for the CDR3 is TGCGCCAGCAGCCAAGATGGAATAGCGGGGGGGACTCAAGAGACCCAGTACTTC. This sequence encodes CASSQDGIAGGTQETQYF. This chain connects TRBV4-1 to TRBJ2-5; 11 bases align to TRBD2. CDR3 length: 18 amino acids. The germline gives CDR1 MGHRA, CDR2 YSYEKL. Trimming took 0 bases from V and 2 from J; bases not matched to a gene: 8.

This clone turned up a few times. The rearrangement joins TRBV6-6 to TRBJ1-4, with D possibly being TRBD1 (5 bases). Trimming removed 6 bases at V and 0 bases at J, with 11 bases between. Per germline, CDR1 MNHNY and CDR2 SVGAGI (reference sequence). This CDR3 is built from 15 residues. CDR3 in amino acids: CASSGQGTTNEKLFF. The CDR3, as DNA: TGTGCCAGCAGCGGGCAGGGAACAACTAATGAAAAACTGTTTTTT.

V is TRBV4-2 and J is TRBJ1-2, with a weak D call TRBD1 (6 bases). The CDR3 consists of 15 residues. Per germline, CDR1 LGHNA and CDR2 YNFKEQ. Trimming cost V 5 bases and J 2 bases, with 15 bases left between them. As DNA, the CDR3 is TGTGCCAGCAGCTACCTGGACAGAATAAACTATGGCTACACCTTC. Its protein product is CASSYLDRINYGYTF.

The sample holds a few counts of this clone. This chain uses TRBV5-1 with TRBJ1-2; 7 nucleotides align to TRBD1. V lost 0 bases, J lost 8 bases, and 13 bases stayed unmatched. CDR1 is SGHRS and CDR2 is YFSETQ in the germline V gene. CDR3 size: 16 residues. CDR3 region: CASSLAPGDSGLGYTF. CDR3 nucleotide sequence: TGCGCCAGCAGCTTGGCCCCGGGGGACAGCGGCCTAGGCTACACCTTC.

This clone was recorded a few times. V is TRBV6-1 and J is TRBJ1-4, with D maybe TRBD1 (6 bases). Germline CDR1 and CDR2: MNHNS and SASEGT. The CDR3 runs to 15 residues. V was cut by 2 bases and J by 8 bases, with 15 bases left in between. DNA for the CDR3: TGTGCCAGCAGTGAACGGGGGGGGCCGGTGGAAAAACTGTTTTTT. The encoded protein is CASSERGGPVEKLFF.

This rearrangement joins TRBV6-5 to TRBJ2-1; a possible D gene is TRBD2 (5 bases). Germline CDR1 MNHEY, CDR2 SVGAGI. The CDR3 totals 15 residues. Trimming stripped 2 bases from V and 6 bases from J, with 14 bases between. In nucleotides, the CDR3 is TGTGCCAGCAGTTACGTCGGGGTCATGGGCAATGAGCAGTTCTTC. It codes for CASSYVGVMGNEQFF.

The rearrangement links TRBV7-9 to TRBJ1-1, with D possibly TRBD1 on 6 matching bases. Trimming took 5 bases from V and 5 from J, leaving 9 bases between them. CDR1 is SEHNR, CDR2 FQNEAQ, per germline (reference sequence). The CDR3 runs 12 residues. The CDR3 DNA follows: TGTGCCAGCAGCCTCACAGGGACTGAAGCTTTCTTT. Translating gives CASSLTGTEAFF.

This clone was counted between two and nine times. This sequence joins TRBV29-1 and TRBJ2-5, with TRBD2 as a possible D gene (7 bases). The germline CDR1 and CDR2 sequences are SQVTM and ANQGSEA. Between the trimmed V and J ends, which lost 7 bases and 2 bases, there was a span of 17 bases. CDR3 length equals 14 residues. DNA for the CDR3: TGCAGCGCCACAAAGGGGGGGGGTCAAGAGACCCAGTACTTC. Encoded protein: CSATKGGGQETQYF.

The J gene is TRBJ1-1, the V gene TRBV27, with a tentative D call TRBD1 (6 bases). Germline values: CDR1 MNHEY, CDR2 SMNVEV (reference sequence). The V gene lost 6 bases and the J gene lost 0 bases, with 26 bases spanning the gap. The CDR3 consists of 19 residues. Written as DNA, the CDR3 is TGTGCCAGCAGAATGACACCCCCCCGGGTTTGGGGGCTGAACACTGAAGCTTTCTTT. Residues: CASRMTPPRVWGLNTEAFF.